Listed below are T cell receptor beta chains from one sample, sequenced in a study of CD8 T cells in ankylosing spondylitis. Via MiXCR, TCRdb re-called the 5' RACE reads, giving one row per CDR3 protein. This table has 670,000 or so distinct CDR3 sequences, 19% appearing once. Material for sequencing was blood, either unsorted or a sorted T cell fraction (not recorded which). The receptors were gathered from a male donor with ankylosing spondylitis. CDR3s include the opening cysteine and the closing phenylalanine or tryptophan. A D gene is named only where the DNA matches it firmly. Not every row has a clone size; where given, it reads once, few, many or a size class.

J	size	D	V	DNA	CDR3
TRBJ2-7	.	TRBD2	TRBV5-1	TGCGCCAGCAGATCCCGGACTAGCGGGAGAACTGACGAGCAGTACTTC	CASRSRTSGRTDEQYF
TRBJ2-7	.	TRBD2	TRBV13	TGTGCCAGCAGCTTTGGTATTAGCGGGACCTACGAGCAGTACTTC	CASSFGISGTYEQYF
TRBJ1-1	many	.	TRBV12-3/TRBV12-4	TGTGCCAGCAGTCCCCAACAGGGTAACACTGAAGCTTTCTTT	CASSPQQGNTEAFF
TRBJ2-7	few	.	TRBV4-3	TGCGCCAGCAGCCAAGCAGGCGGCTTCTCCTACGAGCAGTACTTC	CASSQAGGFSYEQYF
TRBJ2-7	.	.	TRBV4-2	TGTGCCAGCAGCCAAGGAAGACAATCCTACGAGCAGTACTTC	CASSQGRQSYEQYF
TRBJ2-1	.	TRBD1	TRBV4-2	TGTGCCAGCAGCCCGCAGGGGGCCGTCGATGAGCAGTTCTTC	CASSPQGAVDEQFF
TRBJ2-5	.	TRBD1	TRBV25-1	TGTGCCAGCAGTGAGGGACAGGCCTTCCAAGAGACCCAGTACTTC	CASSEGQAFQETQYF
TRBJ2-7	.	.	TRBV12-3/TRBV12-4	TGTGCCAGCAGTTTAGACATACAGCCCTACGAGCAGTACTTC	CASSLDIQPYEQYF
TRBJ2-3	few	.	TRBV6-1	TGTGCCAGCAGAACTAGCAGAAACACAGATACGCAGTATTTT	CASRTSRNTDTQYF
TRBJ1-2	.	TRBD1	TRBV12-3/TRBV12-4	TGTGCCAGCAGTTTAGCGCTTGGGACAGGGTCCCGAGACTACACCTTC	CASSLALGTGSRDYTF
TRBJ2-3	.	.	TRBV7-9	TGTGCCAGCAGCTTATTCCCGGATACGCAGTATTTT	CASSLFPDTQYF
TRBJ2-1	.	TRBD2	TRBV2	TGTGCCAGCAGTGAATCCGCGACTGCTAGCGGGAGGTCCCATGAGCAGTTCTTC	CASSESATASGRSHEQFF
TRBJ1-1	.	TRBD1	TRBV19	TGTGCCAGTAGTAGTACAGGGGACCACACTGAAGCTTTCTTT	CASSSTGDHTEAFF
TRBJ2-2	.	.	TRBV2	TGTGCCAGCAGTGTTTGGGGCGGGGAGCTGTTTTTT	CASSVWGGELFF
TRBJ2-3	.	TRBD2	TRBV20-1	TGCAGTGCTCCACCTCGTGGCGGGGGGAGGACAGATACGCAGTATTTT	CSAPPRGGGRTDTQYF
TRBJ2-3	few	.	TRBV5-1	TGCGCCAGCAGCCCGGGACCACCAGATACGCAGTATTTT	CASSPGPPDTQYF
TRBJ2-5	.	.	TRBV9	TGTGCCAGCAGCGTTAGTCTTCAAGAGACCCAGTACTTC	CASSVSLQETQYF
TRBJ1-1	.	.	TRBV3-1	TGTGCCAGCAGCCAAGATCCCTTGGGGGGGGGCACTGAAGCTTTCTTT	CASSQDPLGGGTEAFF
TRBJ1-1	few	.	TRBV7-2	TGTGCCAGCAGCTTAGCGACGGTGATGAACACTGAAGCTTTCTTT	CASSLATVMNTEAFF
TRBJ2-5	few	.	TRBV6-6	TGTGCCAGCAGTTACTCGTGGCAAGAGACCCAGTACTTC	CASSYSWQETQYF
TRBJ2-2	.	.	TRBV9	TGTGCCAGCAGCGCCTCAGCGAACACCGGGGAGCTGTTTTTT	CASSASANTGELFF
TRBJ2-5	.	TRBD1	TRBV28	TGTGCCAGCCTCGATGGGGGTGAGGGGGCAGAGACCCAGTACTTC	CASLDGGEGAETQYF
TRBJ1-2	few	.	TRBV7-2	TGTGCCAGCAGCTTAGTCGGGCATTATGGCTACACCTTC	CASSLVGHYGYTF
TRBJ2-1	.	.	TRBV7-2	TGTGCCAGCAGCTTATCCGCTAGCGCCTACAATGAGCAGTTCTTC	CASSLSASAYNEQFF
TRBJ2-2	few	TRBD1	TRBV29-1	TGCAGCGCCGGGACAGATTACACCGGGGAGCTGTTTTTT	CSAGTDYTGELFF
TRBJ1-1	few	.	TRBV6-2/TRBV6-3	TGTGCCAGCAGACCACAGGGTCGGAACACTGAAGCTTTCTTT	CASRPQGRNTEAFF
TRBJ2-2	.	.	TRBV6-5	TGTGCCAGCAGTTACGGGCAGGGTACGAACACCGGGGAGCTGTTTTTT	CASSYGQGTNTGELFF
TRBJ2-1	few	.	TRBV7-9	TGTGCCAGCAGCTTAGTCGGCGGGGCCAATGAGCAGTTCTTC	CASSLVGGANEQFF
TRBJ2-7	.	TRBD1	TRBV20-1	TGCAGTGCTAGGCCGGGACAGGGCATCCACGAGCAGTACTTC	CSARPGQGIHEQYF
TRBJ1-1	many	.	TRBV7-9	TGTGCCAGCAGTACCGCGCGCACTGAAGCTTTCTTT	CASSTARTEAFF
TRBJ2-1	few	.	TRBV7-3	TGTGCCAGCAGCTTAAGGGCAGGGAAAATAGGATACAATGAGCAGTTCTTC	CASSLRAGKIGYNEQFF
TRBJ2-3	.	.	TRBV28	TGTGCCAGCAGTTTCCGACTTGGGACAGATACGCAGTATTTT	CASSFRLGTDTQYF
TRBJ2-5	.	TRBD1	TRBV2	TGTGCCAGCAGCGCGGACAGGCTGGCCACGGGATGGTATCCCCAAGAGACCCAGTACTTC	CASSADRLATGWYPQETQYF
TRBJ2-1	many	.	TRBV24-1	TGTGCCACCAGTGATAGGGGACGTGGAGGTAGCCCCTACAATGAGCAGTTCTTC	CATSDRGRGGSPYNEQFF
TRBJ2-2	.	.	TRBV4-2	TGTGCCAGCAGCCAAGAGGACGGGGAGCTGTTTTTT	CASSQEDGELFF
TRBJ2-2	.	.	TRBV25-1	TGTGCCAGCAGTGAATCCGGGGGGAACACCGGGGAGCTGTTTTTT	CASSESGGNTGELFF
TRBJ1-6	.	TRBD1	TRBV5-5	TGTGCCAGCAGCTGGACGGACAGGGGGATGCATTCACCCCTCCACTTT	CASSWTDRGMHSPLHF
TRBJ1-2	few	.	TRBV3-1	TGTGCCAGCAGCCTCGAATCGTACTATGGCTACACCTTC	CASSLESYYGYTF
TRBJ1-1	few	.	TRBV7-9	TGTGCCAGCAGCTTCATGGACGAAGCTTTCTTT	CASSFMDEAFF
TRBJ2-1	.	TRBD2	TRBV20-1	TGCAGTGCTAGTGTCGGGGGGAATGAGCAGTTCTTC	CSASVGGNEQFF
TRBJ2-7	many	.	TRBV5-1	TGCGCCAGCAGCCCAGGTACCTACGAGCAGTACTTC	CASSPGTYEQYF
TRBJ2-1	.	.	TRBV6-1	TGTGCCAGCAGAGAAGGGCCTCACAATGAGCAGTTCTTC	CASREGPHNEQFF
TRBJ2-1	.	TRBD1	TRBV12-3/TRBV12-4	TGTGCCAGCAGTATGGACAGGGGGTTCTACAATGAGCAGTTCTTC	CASSMDRGFYNEQFF
TRBJ1-5	.	TRBD1	TRBV7-3	TGTGCCAGCAGATTCAGACAGGGGACGTATAGCAATCAGCCCCAGCATTTT	CASRFRQGTYSNQPQHF
TRBJ2-3	few	TRBD2	TRBV29-1	TGCAGCGGCCAGCTAGCGGGAGTATTAGATACGCAGTATTTT	CSGQLAGVLDTQYF
TRBJ1-3	many	.	TRBV3-1	TGTGCCAGCAGCCAAGCGGGGAGCTCTGGAAACACCATATATTTT	CASSQAGSSGNTIYF
TRBJ1-3	.	.	TRBV3-1	TGTGCCAGCAGCCAAGCTGGGGGCGATGGAAACACCATATATTTT	CASSQAGGDGNTIYF
TRBJ2-2	.	TRBD2	TRBV6-1	TGTGCCAGCGGATCGGTTGCAGGGAGGGCAGGGGAGCTGTTTTTT	CASGSVAGRAGELFF
TRBJ2-1	.	TRBD1	TRBV27	TGTGCCACCGGGACAGGGTGGAATGAGCAGTTCTTC	CATGTGWNEQFF
TRBJ2-1	few	TRBD2	TRBV6-5	TGTGCCAGCAGTTACTCTCCTAGCGGGGGGGCCCACAATGAGCAGTTCTTC	CASSYSPSGGAHNEQFF
TRBJ2-3	few	.	TRBV29-1	TGCAGCGTTGAAGATCCCCAGGGGGGTTACACAGATACGCAGTATTTT	CSVEDPQGGYTDTQYF
TRBJ2-5	few	TRBD2	TRBV5-6	TGTGCCAGCAGCTCCAGGCAGGCTAGCGGGAGGACTTGGGAGACCCAGTACTTC	CASSSRQASGRTWETQYF